This T cell receptor (beta chain) was identified during a study of tumor-infiltrating lymphocytes in primary liver carcinoma. Across the study: Sequenced samples came back with roughly 3.5 to 8 million productive TCRbeta reads, and the counts looked alike across tissue types.

Unsorted bulk tissue (roughly 19-30 mg) underwent RNA and DNA co-extraction. Donors underwent surgery for histopathologically diagnosed primary liver carcinoma. The template, roughly 510 ng total RNA, yielded TCR beta cDNA made with a constant-region primer. ARM-PCR, slightly modified, supplied the TCR beta libraries through three nested multiplex PCR rounds. Via MiXCR, TCRdb re-called the multiplex PCR reads, giving one row per CDR3 protein. The sample consists of 80,000 or so distinct CDR3 sequences, approximately 62% of them appearing once. In this sample, this clonotype turned up many times. Antigen unknown. The study, taken as a whole, reports: With p = 0.039, the top-250-clone fraction in tumors significantly exceeded that in blood.

The sequenced material came from tumor-adjacent normal liver tissue. This sequence originates from a man aged 35 to 55 with primary liver carcinoma and hepatitis B virus infection.

CDR3 protein: CASSHPGLAEEQFF. CDR3 nucleotides: TGCGCCAGCAGCCACCCGGGACTAGCGGAAGAGCAGTTCTTC. This chain links TRBV4-1 with TRBJ2-1; TRBD2 matches at 11 bases. The ends lost 3 bases at V and 10 bases at J; junction bases unmatched: 5. Germline V gene lookup returns CDR1 MGHRA and CDR2 YSYEKL. The CDR3 is made up of 14 amino acids.